This T cell receptor (beta chain) was identified during a study of cytomegalovirus exposure and HLA in healthy donors. The PCR employed 60 Vbeta primers together with 13 Jbeta primers. Profiling relied on immunoSEQ multiplex PCR, and the TCRdb table lists in-frame clones only, not all of them. Here the sample table reports tens of thousands of clones. Germline V gives CDR1 LNHDA, CDR2 SQIVND (reference sequence). Trimming took 4 bases from V and 4 from J, leaving 10 bases between them. The CDR3 covers 13 residues. This clonotype originated in a male donor in good health and CMV-seronegative. Input material: PBMCs. This chain links TRBV19 with TRBJ1-1; D is possibly TRBD1 (5 bases). CDR3 amino acids: CASSRYGGTEAFF. The DNA of the CDR3 is TGTGCCAGTAGTAGGTACGGGGGCACTGAAGCTTTCTTT.